Presented here are 5 T cell receptor beta chains from one specimen sequenced in a study of cytomegalovirus exposure and HLA in healthy donors (dated by TCRdb to 2015 to 2018). Library prep was done by the immunoSEQ multiplex PCR assay. For the multiplex PCR, a mixture combining 60 forward primers for TCR Vbeta segments and 13 reverse primers for TCR Jbeta segments was used. Imported from immuneACCESS, the table was reduced by TCRdb to in-frame sequences with V and J called. These copies leave out some clones; in studies compared against another copy, an unresolved V gene accounts for under half, and the cause of the remainder is not known. The sample data list some 50,000 clones, and 55% to 80% of these were observed just once. Of the sample, about 22% is held by the ten largest clones. The sequencing sample was made of PBMCs. Receptor source: a woman between 45 and 65 years old in good health and CMV-seropositive.

This clone was counted only a few times. The CDR3 reads CASSERTGGNEAFF. CDR3 coding DNA: TGTGCCAGCAGTGAAAGGACAGGGGGAAATGAAGCTTTCTTT. V and J are TRBV28 and TRBJ1-1; TRBD1 matches 10 bases. The CDR3 length is 14 residues. Germline loops: CDR1 MDHEN, CDR2 SYDVKM. V lost 5 bases to trimming and J lost 7 bases; unmatched junction nucleotides: 7.

On this clone: The sample contains more than one DNA sequence encoding this CDR3. The chain carries TRBV5-1 and TRBJ2-3; TRBD2 agrees at 8 bases. The CDR3 contains 16 residues. The V gene's germline CDR1 is SGHRS and CDR2 YFSETQ. V dropped 1 base and J dropped 0; count of bases not matched to a gene: 4. CDR3 in amino acids: CASSLQGGGSTDTQYF. CDR3 DNA sequence: TGCGCCAGCAGCTTGCAAGGCGGGGGGAGCACAGATACGCAGTATTTT. The complete variable domain, with remaining parts taken from reference TRBV5-1 and TRBJ2-3, reads KAGVTQTPRYLIKTRGQQVTLSCSPISGHRSVSWYQQTPGQGLQFLFEYFSETQRNKGNFPGRFSGRQFSNSRSEMNVSTLELGDSALYLCASSLQGGGSTDTQYFGPGTRLTVL.

V usage is TRBV6-5 and J usage is TRBJ1-4; possibly TRBD1 for D (5 bases). The CDR3 runs 14 residues. The germline CDR1 and CDR2 sequences are MNHEY and SVGAGI. Between the trimmed V and J ends, which lost 0 bases and 7 bases, there was a span of 9 bases. CDR3 in amino acids: CASSYSSRGEKLFF. The CDR3 DNA reads as TGTGCCAGCAGTTACTCGAGTAGGGGTGAAAAACTGTTTTTT.

The gene calls are TRBV2 and TRBJ1-4; D is uncertain. Trimming shortened V by 3 bases and J by 1 base, and 3 bases separated the two germline ends. This CDR3 is 13 amino acids long. Germline CDR1 SNHLY, CDR2 FYNNEI. CDR3 amino acids: CASSDLTNEKLFF. CDR3 coding DNA: TGTGCCAGCAGTGACCTAACTAATGAAAAACTGTTTTTT. Together with reference TRBV2 and TRBJ1-4, the CDR3 gives the full variable domain: EPEVTQTPSHQVTQMGQEVILRCVPISNHLYFYWYRQILGQKVEFLVSFYNNEISEKSEIFDDQFSVERPDGSNFTLKIRSTKLEDSAMYFCASSDLTNEKLFFGSGTQLSVL.

The chain joins TRBV19 to TRBJ2-1; the match to TRBD2 covers 13 bases. There are 16 residues in the CDR3. Trimming at V came to 6 bases and at J to 7 bases, leaving 9 bases not matched to a gene. CDR1 and CDR2 (germline): LNHDA, SQIVND (reference sequence). The CDR3 DNA reads as TGTGCCAGTAGCCACCCGACTAGCGGGAGGTATAATGAGCAGTTCTTC. As protein: CASSHPTSGRYNEQFF.